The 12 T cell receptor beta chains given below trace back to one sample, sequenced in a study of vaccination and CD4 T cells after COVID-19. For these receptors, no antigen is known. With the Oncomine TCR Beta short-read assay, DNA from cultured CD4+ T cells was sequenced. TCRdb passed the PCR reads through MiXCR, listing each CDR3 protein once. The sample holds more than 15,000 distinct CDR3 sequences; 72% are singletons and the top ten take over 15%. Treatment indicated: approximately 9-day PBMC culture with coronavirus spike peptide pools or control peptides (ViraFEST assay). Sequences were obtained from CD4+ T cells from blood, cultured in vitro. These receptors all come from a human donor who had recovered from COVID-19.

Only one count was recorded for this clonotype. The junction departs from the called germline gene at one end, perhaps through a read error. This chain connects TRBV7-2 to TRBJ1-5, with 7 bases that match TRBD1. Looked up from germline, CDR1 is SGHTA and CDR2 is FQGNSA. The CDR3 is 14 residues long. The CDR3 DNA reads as TGTGGCAGCACCGCGACAGGGCTCAATCAGCCCCAGCATTTT. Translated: CGSTATGLNQPQHF.

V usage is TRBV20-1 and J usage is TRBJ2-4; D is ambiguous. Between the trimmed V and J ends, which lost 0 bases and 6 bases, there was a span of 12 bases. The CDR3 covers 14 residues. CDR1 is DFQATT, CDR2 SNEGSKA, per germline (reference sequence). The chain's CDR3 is CSARDSLGLNIQYF. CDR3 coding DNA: TGCAGTGCTAGAGATAGTCTTGGCTTAAACATTCAGTACTTC.

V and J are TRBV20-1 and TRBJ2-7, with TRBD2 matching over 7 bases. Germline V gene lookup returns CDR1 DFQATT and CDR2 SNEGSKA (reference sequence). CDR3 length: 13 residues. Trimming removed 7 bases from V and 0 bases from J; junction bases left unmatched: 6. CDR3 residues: CSGGWGGSYEQYF. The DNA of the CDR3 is TGCAGTGGGGGTTGGGGGGGCTCCTACGAGCAGTACTTC.

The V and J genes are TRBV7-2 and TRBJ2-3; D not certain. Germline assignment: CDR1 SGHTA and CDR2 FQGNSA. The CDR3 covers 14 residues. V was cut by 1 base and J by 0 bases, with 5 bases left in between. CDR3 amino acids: CASSLVSSTDTQYF. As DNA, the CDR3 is TGTGCCAGCAGCTTAGTTTCTAGCACAGATACGCAGTATTTT.

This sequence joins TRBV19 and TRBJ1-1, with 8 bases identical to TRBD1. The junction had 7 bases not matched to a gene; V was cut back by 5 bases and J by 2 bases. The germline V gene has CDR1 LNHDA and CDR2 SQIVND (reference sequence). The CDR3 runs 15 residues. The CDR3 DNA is TGTGCCAGTAGTTGGCAGGGGGCAAGAAACACTGAAGCTTTCTTT. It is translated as CASSWQGARNTEAFF.

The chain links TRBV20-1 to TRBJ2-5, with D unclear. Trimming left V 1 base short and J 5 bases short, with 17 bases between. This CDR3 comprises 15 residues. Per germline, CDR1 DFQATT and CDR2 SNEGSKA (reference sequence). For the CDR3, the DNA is TGCAGTGCTAGAGCGGTGGGGTCACCTGGGGAGACCCAGTACTTC. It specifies CSARAVGSPGETQYF.

CDR3 DNA sequence: TGTGCCAGCAGTTACTCGGGCTTACTCGGCTACGAGCAGTACTTC. It encodes CASSYSGLLGYEQYF. The chain combines TRBV6-2 or TRBV6-3 with TRBJ2-7, with unresolved D. In germline, CDR1 is MNHEY, CDR2 SVGEGT. This CDR3 has 15 amino acids. Trimming removed 0 bases from V and 3 bases from J, with 12 bases in between.

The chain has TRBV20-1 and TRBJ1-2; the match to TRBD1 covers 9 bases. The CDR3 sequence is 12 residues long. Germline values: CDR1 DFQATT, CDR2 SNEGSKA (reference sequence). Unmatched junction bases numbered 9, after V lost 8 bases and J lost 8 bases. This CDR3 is CSTYTGGLGYTF. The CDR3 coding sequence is TGCAGTACCTATACAGGGGGCCTCGGCTACACCTTC.

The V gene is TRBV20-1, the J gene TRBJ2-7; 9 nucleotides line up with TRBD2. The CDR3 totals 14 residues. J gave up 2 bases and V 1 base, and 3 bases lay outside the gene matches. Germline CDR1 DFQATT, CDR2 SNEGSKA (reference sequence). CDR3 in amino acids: CSARVGGGAYEQYF. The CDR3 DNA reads TGCAGTGCTAGAGTTGGCGGGGGGGCCTACGAGCAGTACTTC.

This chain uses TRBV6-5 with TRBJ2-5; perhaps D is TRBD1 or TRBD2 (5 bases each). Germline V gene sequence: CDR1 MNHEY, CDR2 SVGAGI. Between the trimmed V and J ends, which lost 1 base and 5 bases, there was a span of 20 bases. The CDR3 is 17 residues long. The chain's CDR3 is CASSYWGRGGSRETQYF. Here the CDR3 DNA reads TGTGCCAGCAGTTACTGGGGACGGGGTGGTTCGCGGGAGACCCAGTACTTC.

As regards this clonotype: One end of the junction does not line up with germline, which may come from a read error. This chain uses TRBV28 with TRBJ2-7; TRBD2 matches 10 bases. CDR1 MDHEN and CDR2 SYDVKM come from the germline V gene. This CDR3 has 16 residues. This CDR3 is CASSPLAGVASYEQYF. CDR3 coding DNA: TGTGCTAGCAGTCCCCTAGCGGGAGTAGCGTCCTACGAGCAGTACTTC.

The CDR3, as DNA: TGCAGTGCTAGAGCGGTCACAGGGGAAATTGGTCAGCCCCAGCATTTT. Translation: CSARAVTGEIGQPQHF. V gene TRBV20-1 combines with J gene TRBJ1-5; 7 positions match TRBD1. V gave up 1 base and J gave up 6 bases; unmatched junction bases: 12. Germline V gives CDR1 DFQATT, CDR2 SNEGSKA (reference sequence). The CDR3 runs 16 residues.